Below, 23 T cell receptor beta chains from the same sample are listed, as sequenced in a study of T cell repertoires in cytomegalovirus infection. MiXCR, applied by TCRdb to the reads, yields one record per CDR3 protein. This table holds about 300,000 distinct CDR3 sequences, around 9.6% found once. Input material: PBMCs. The receptors here all came from a human donor in good health (CMV status not recorded). Some clones in this sample may be carry-over from other donors' samples.

This clonotype was observed at least ten times. This chain links TRBV6-2 or TRBV6-3 with TRBJ1-5; D might be TRBD1 (5 bases). V was pared by 6 bases and J by 7 bases, with 13 bases between. In germline, CDR1 is MNHEY, CDR2 SVGEGT. CDR3 length equals 13 residues. The DNA of the CDR3 is TGTGCCAGCAGGGTGGGGGGAGGACAGCCCCAGCATTTT. This gives the protein CASRVGGGQPQHF.

Ten or more counts support this clonotype. The DNA for the CDR3 is TGTGCCAGTAGTATAGATCAAGGGAGTTCTGGGGCCAACGTCCTGACTTTC. Translating gives CASSIDQGSSGANVLTF. This chain links TRBV19 with TRBJ2-6; TRBD2 is a possible D gene (5 bases). This CDR3 has 17 amino acids. The V and J ends lost 0 bases and 1 base respectively, with 10 bases between them. Germline CDR1 and CDR2: LNHDA and SQIVND (reference sequence). The full variable domain, with the rest looked up from reference TRBV19 and TRBJ2-6, is DGGITQSPKYLFRKEGQNVTLSCEQNLNHDAMYWYRQDPGQGLRLIYYSQIVNDFQKGDIAEGYSVSREKKESFPLTVTSAQKNPTAFYLCASSIDQGSSGANVLTFGAGSRLTVL.

The genes are TRBV29-1 and TRBJ1-2; 8 positions agree with TRBD1. This CDR3 spans 14 amino acids. V gave up 5 bases and J gave up 3 bases; unmatched junction bases: 8. CDR1 is SQVTM, CDR2 ANQGSEA, per germline. In DNA, the CDR3 is TGCAGCGTTCATTCAGGGGGCGTTTACTATGGCTACACCTTC. Amino acid sequence: CSVHSGGVYYGYTF.

V gene TRBV19 combines with J gene TRBJ1-1; D remains unclear. Germline V gene data show CDR1 as LNHDA and CDR2 as SQIVND (reference sequence). This CDR3 comprises 12 residues. The ends were cut back, 5 bases at V and 4 bases at J, with 8 bases in the middle. This CDR3 reads CASSRGFTEAFF. The CDR3 DNA reads TGTGCCAGTAGTCGGGGATTCACTGAAGCTTTCTTT.

This clonotype was seen many times. For the CDR3, the DNA is TGCAGTGCCCGGGACAGGGAGGCCCAGTCCACCTTC. Its translation: CSARDREAQSTF. The chain employs TRBV20-1 and TRBJ1-2, with 9 nucleotides matching TRBD1. Germline trimming cut 6 bases from V and 13 bases from J; bases unmatched to any gene: 12. This CDR3 has 12 amino acids. In germline, CDR1 is DFQATT, CDR2 SNEGSKA (reference sequence).

Regarding this clonotype: This may arise from a read error, as a much more abundant clone is one base away. The V call is TRBV6-2 or TRBV6-3, the J call TRBJ1-6, with 7 bases identical to TRBD1. The CDR3 extends over 14 amino acids. CDR1 is MNHEY and CDR2 is SVGEGT in the germline V gene. CDR3 loop: CASSRTGPAGPFHF. CDR3 nucleotide sequence: TGTGCCAGCAGTCGGACAGGACCGGCTGGACCCTTCCACTTT.

This clonotype showed up just a few times. Here the CDR3 DNA reads TGCAGCGTAAACAGGGCGGGAAACTATGGCTACACCTTC. Protein product: CSVNRAGNYGYTF. The chain is built from TRBV29-1 and TRBJ1-2, with D maybe TRBD1 (6 bases). V lost 6 bases, J lost 2 bases, and 13 bases lay in between. The CDR3 spans 13 residues. Germline V lookup: CDR1 SQVTM, CDR2 ANQGSEA.

The gene calls are TRBV19 and TRBJ1-1; 7 bases are shared with TRBD1. J was trimmed by 9 bases and V by 6 bases; bases with no gene match: 10. CDR3 length: 13 amino acids. Per the germline V gene, CDR1 is LNHDA and CDR2 is SQIVND (reference sequence). CDR3 amino acids: CASSRDSGNKAFF. The CDR3 DNA is TGTGCCAGTAGCCGGGACAGCGGTAACAAAGCTTTCTTT. The full variable domain, rest sourced from reference TRBV19 and TRBJ1-1, is DGGITQSPKYLFRKEGQNVTLSCEQNLNHDAMYWYRQDPGQGLRLIYYSQIVNDFQKGDIAEGYSVSREKKESFPLTVTSAQKNPTAFYLCASSRDSGNKAFFGQGTRLTVV.

This clonotype was recorded many times. The V and J genes are TRBV5-1 and TRBJ2-1, with TRBD2 identical over 13 bases. With 4 bases clipped from V and 5 bases from J, the junction kept 6 bases outside the gene matches. The CDR3 totals 16 residues. The germline V gene encodes CDR1 SGHRS and CDR2 YFSETQ. CDR3 bases: TGCGCCAGCAGCAGATCCGGGACTAGCGGGGACAATGAGCAGTTCTTC. Translation gives CASSRSGTSGDNEQFF. The full variable domain, in which reference TRBV5-1 and TRBJ2-1 provide the parts outside the CDR3, is KAGVTQTPRYLIKTRGQQVTLSCSPISGHRSVSWYQQTPGQGLQFLFEYFSETQRNKGNFPGRFSGRQFSNSRSEMNVSTLELGDSALYLCASSRSGTSGDNEQFFGPGTRLTVL.

This clonotype was detected ten times or more. The chain combines TRBV7-9 with TRBJ2-2; TRBD1 aligns across 7 bases. This CDR3 comprises 16 residues. The germline V gene encodes CDR1 SEHNR and CDR2 FQNEAQ (reference sequence). The J segment lost 5 bases and the V segment lost 5 bases, leaving 11 bases of the junction unmatched. The CDR3 nucleotides are TGTGCCAGCAGCAACGCAGGGGGATCGCGAACCGGGGAGCTGTTTTTT. It specifies CASSNAGGSRTGELFF. The full variable domain, rest sourced from reference TRBV7-9 and TRBJ2-2, is DTGVSQNPRHKITKRGQNVTFRCDPISEHNRLYWYRQTLGQGPEFLTYFQNEAQLEKSRLLSDRFSAERPKGSFSTLEIQRTEQGDSAMYLCASSNAGGSRTGELFFGEGSRLTVL.

There are a few counts of this clonotype. J is TRBJ1-5 and V is TRBV9; tentatively, D is TRBD1 (6 bases). CDR1 and CDR2 (germline): SGDLS, YYNGEE. V was trimmed by 2 bases and J by 4 bases, leaving 10 bases between them. The CDR3 is 14 residues long. The CDR3 protein is CASSVADRNQPQHF. CDR3 DNA: TGTGCCAGCAGCGTCGCGGACAGAAATCAGCCCCAGCATTTT.

This clonotype was observed many times. The chain uses TRBV5-4 and TRBJ2-6; weak D call: TRBD1 (5 bases). Germline CDR1 is SGHNT and CDR2 is YYREEE (reference sequence). The CDR3 runs 15 residues. Trimming shortened V by 4 bases and J by 3 bases, and 11 bases separated the two germline ends. CDR3: CASSIPRDGANVLTF. Here the CDR3 DNA reads TGTGCCAGCAGCATCCCCAGGGATGGGGCCAACGTCCTGACTTTC.

This clonotype was picked up many times. CDR3 sequence (DNA): TGTGCCAGCAGCTTAGTGACAGGGATGTTAACTGAAGCTTTCTTT. This sequence encodes CASSLVTGMLTEAFF. The V gene is TRBV7-6, the J gene TRBJ1-1; TRBD1 matches at 7 bases. The germline gives CDR1 SGHVS, CDR2 FNYEAQ. V was clipped by 1 base and J by 5 bases; unmatched bases: 7. The CDR3 runs 15 residues. The full variable domain, completed using reference TRBV7-6 and TRBJ1-1, is GAGVSQSPRYKVTKRGQDVALRCDPISGHVSLYWYRQALGQGPEFLTYFNYEAQQDKSGLPNDRFSAERPEGSISTLTIQRTEQRDSAMYRCASSLVTGMLTEAFFGQGTRLTVV.

This clonotype was detected many times. The rearrangement uses TRBV2 and TRBJ2-5; D is possibly TRBD1 (5 bases). CDR1 is SNHLY and CDR2 is FYNNEI in the germline V gene. V gave up 0 bases and J gave up 4 bases, with 12 bases separating them. The CDR3 has 15 residues. CDR3 DNA sequence: TGTGCCAGCAGTGAAGCCCAGGGTTCAGGAGAGACCCAGTACTTC. Encoded protein: CASSEAQGSGETQYF.

This clonotype came up many times. The genes are TRBV6-2 or TRBV6-3 and TRBJ2-2, with D perhaps assigned TRBD1 or TRBD2 (6 bases each). CDR3 length: 20 amino acids. CDR1 is MNHEY, CDR2 SVGEGT, per germline. V was pared by 4 bases and J by 3 bases, with 27 bases between. The CDR3 reads CASSSLDFRGPKGYTGELFF. The CDR3 DNA reads TGTGCCAGCAGTTCCCTAGACTTTCGGGGGCCTAAAGGGTACACCGGGGAGCTGTTTTTT.

To note about this clonotype: This sequence may be a read error, since a much larger clone differs from it by one base. This chain links TRBV7-9 with TRBJ2-5; 7 positions match TRBD2. The CDR3 covers 14 residues. V lost 2 bases to trimming and J lost 4 bases; unmatched junction nucleotides: 4. The V gene's germline CDR1 is SEHNR and CDR2 FQNEAQ (reference sequence). The CDR3 DNA reads TGTGCCAGCAGCTTAAACACGGGAGGAGAGACCCAGTACTTC. Protein sequence: CASSLNTGGETQYF.

This clonotype was seen ten or more times. The chain has TRBV29-1 and TRBJ2-1; 8 bases line up with TRBD2. The germline V gene encodes CDR1 SQVTM and CDR2 ANQGSEA. V shed 4 bases, J shed 3 bases, and the junction held 11 bases outside the gene matches. CDR3 length: 16 residues. The CDR3 here is CSVVGGGPKIYNEQFF. Here the CDR3 DNA reads TGCAGCGTTGTTGGCGGGGGGCCCAAAATCTACAATGAGCAGTTCTTC.

This clonotype was found many times. The gene calls are TRBV7-9 and TRBJ1-2, with D perhaps matching TRBD1 (6 bases). This CDR3 is built from 13 residues. The germline V gene encodes CDR1 SEHNR and CDR2 FQNEAQ (reference sequence). V was trimmed by 3 bases and J by 8 bases, leaving 13 bases between them. Here the CDR3 DNA reads TGTGCCAGCAGCTTGCACAGGGAGGGCGGCTACACCTTC. It codes for CASSLHREGGYTF.

This clonotype was detected only a few times. This chain connects TRBV5-5 to TRBJ2-7; D perhaps matches TRBD1 (6 bases). The V end was cut by 8 bases, the J end by 3 bases, with 18 bases between. CDR3 length: 14 amino acids. Germline V gene data show CDR1 as SGHKS and CDR2 as YYEKEE (reference sequence). CDR3 loop: CASSYREIYYEQYV. CDR3 nucleotides: TGTGCCAGTTCTTACAGGGAGATCTACTACGAGCAGTACGTC.

This clonotype was counted ten times or more. The chain carries TRBV11-3 and TRBJ2-1, with D maybe TRBD2 (6 bases). The CDR3 contains 15 residues. Germline V gives CDR1 SGHNT, CDR2 YENEEA. Trimming shortened V by 5 bases and J by 1 base, and 12 bases separated the two germline ends. As DNA, the CDR3 is TGTGCCAGCAGCACCGGGACTGAGTCCTACAATGAGCAGTTCTTC. It encodes CASSTGTESYNEQFF.

This sequence joins TRBV7-9 and TRBJ2-1, with 8 nucleotides matching TRBD2. Per germline, CDR1 SEHNR and CDR2 FQNEAQ (reference sequence). The trim removed 7 bases at V and 7 bases at J, leaving 12 bases unmatched. The CDR3 length is 15 residues. CDR3 region: CASISSGGNGNEQFF. In DNA form, the CDR3 reads TGTGCCAGCATCTCGTCGGGGGGGAATGGAAATGAGCAGTTCTTC.

This clonotype was found many times. The chain has TRBV19 and TRBJ1-1; TRBD1 matches 10 bases. The CDR3 covers 16 residues. Germline lookup yields CDR1 LNHDA and CDR2 SQIVND (reference sequence). The J segment lost 1 base and the V segment lost 4 bases, leaving 6 bases of the junction unmatched. CDR3 DNA sequence: TGTGCCAGTAGTACCGGGACAGGGGCAGGGAACACTGAAGCTTTCTTT. As protein: CASSTGTGAGNTEAFF.

The table lists this clonotype with many counts. The chain carries TRBV7-9 and TRBJ1-1; perhaps TRBD1 as D (5 bases). Deletions cut 5 bases from V and 6 bases from J, with 13 bases between. The CDR3 is 13 amino acids. The V gene's germline CDR1 is SEHNR and CDR2 FQNEAQ (reference sequence). CDR3 sequence (DNA): TGTGCCAGCAGCCAAGAGGGGCTCTCTGAAGCTTTCTTT. Protein: CASSQEGLSEAFF.